Included here is one T cell receptor beta chain sequence, with context. The data were taken from a study of blood T cell repertoires in COVID-19. About the research overall: From the United States, Italy and Spain came samples of acute and convalescent COVID-19. PBMCs, B-cell-depleted T cells, or T cells provided the cDNA or gDNA that made up the material.

The table came from immunoSEQ multiplex PCR; TCRdb's copy has only in-frame clones and leaves some out. The data hold 85,000 to 100,000 clones, with 70% to 80% observed a single time. CDR1 is SGHRS, CDR2 YFSETQ, per germline. This CDR3 comprises 15 residues. The germline V and J ends were trimmed by 5 bases and 3 bases, with 14 bases remaining between them. The sequenced material came from peripheral blood. V gene TRBV5-1 combines with J gene TRBJ2-2; the D gene is possibly TRBD1 (6 bases). The receptor was isolated from a human donor in a cohort sampled during active COVID-19. The CDR3 DNA reads as TGCGCCAGCAGATCTGGACAGATTTACACCGGGGAGCTGTTTTTT. Residues: CASRSGQIYTGELFF.